These T cell receptor beta chains were read from a single sample in a study of CD8 T cells in Susac syndrome. TCRdb reprocessed the immunoSEQ multiplex PCR reads with MiXCR, giving one entry per CDR3 protein. The data contain roughly 200,000 distinct CDR3 sequences, 95% of them singletons. The material sequenced was CD4+ T cells from PBMCs. These receptor sequences come from a human donor with multiple sclerosis. Each CDR3 is given with its conserved first and last residue. The D gene is left open where the match is weak. Size tells how often a clone was seen (once, few, many) or the class of an expanded clone, and some rows leave it out.

d_call,j_call,v_call,clone_size,cdr3_aa,cdr3_nt
-,TRBJ2-7,TRBV15,-,CATSRERGATLYEQYF,TGTGCCACCAGCAGAGAGAGGGGGGCAACGCTCTACGAGCAGTACTTC
-,TRBJ2-1,TRBV7-7,-,CASSLSAVNEQFF,TGTGCTAGCAGCTTAAGCGCTGTCAATGAGCAGTTCTTC
TRBD1,TRBJ2-7,TRBV7-9,-,CASSLGQGLIYEQYF,TGTGCCAGCAGCCTGGGACAGGGACTAATCTACGAGCAGTACTTC
-,TRBJ2-2,TRBV14,-,CASSLGNRRELFF,TGTGCCAGCAGCCTGGGGAACCGTCGGGAGCTGTTTTTT
-,TRBJ1-4,TRBV12-3/TRBV12-4,-,CASSLLGFTTSTNEKLFF,TGTGCCAGCAGTTTGTTAGGGTTCACCACTTCAACTAATGAAAAACTGTTTTTT
-,TRBJ1-4,TRBV29-1,-,CSVEKGEKLFF,TGCAGCGTTGAGAAGGGAGAAAAACTGTTTTTT
-,TRBJ2-1,TRBV9,-,CASSVDWGHGKNEQFF,TGTGCCAGCAGCGTAGATTGGGGGCATGGGAAAAATGAGCAGTTCTTC
TRBD1,TRBJ1-5,TRBV6-1,-,CASIWGQHNQPQHF,TGTGCCAGCATCTGGGGACAGCACAATCAGCCCCAGCATTTT
-,TRBJ1-2,TRBV6-2/TRBV6-3,-,CASSYGRRVRGYTF,TGTGCCAGCAGTTACGGTAGAAGGGTTCGCGGCTACACCTTC
-,TRBJ2-7,TRBV5-1,once,CASSLSPGSSYEQYF,TGCGCCAGCAGCTTGAGTCCAGGGAGCTCCTACGAGCAGTACTTC
-,TRBJ1-6,TRBV20-1,-,CSASLPDPSYNSPLHF,TGCAGTGCTAGTCTACCAGATCCCTCCTATAATTCACCCCTCCACTTT
-,TRBJ2-1,TRBV20-1,-,CSARVVYEQFF,TGCAGTGCTAGAGTCGTCTATGAGCAGTTCTTC
-,TRBJ2-5,TRBV20-1,-,CSAFGQSRETQYF,TGCAGTGCCTTTGGACAGTCGCGCGAGACCCAGTACTTC
TRBD1,TRBJ1-6,TRBV11-2,-,CASSLRPRDRGNNSPLHF,TGTGCCAGCAGCTTGAGACCCCGGGACAGGGGAAATAATTCACCCCTCCACTTT
-,TRBJ2-7,TRBV2,-,CASRYDREQYF,TGTGCCAGCAGGTATGACCGGGAGCAGTACTTC
-,TRBJ2-3,TRBV27,-,CASSPEAGASTDTQYF,TGTGCCAGCAGTCCCGAGGCGGGGGCGAGCACAGATACGCAGTATTTT
-,TRBJ1-5,TRBV20-1,-,CSATSGGGNQPQHF,TGCAGTGCTACTAGTGGGGGCGGCAATCAGCCCCAGCATTTT
TRBD1,TRBJ2-3,TRBV30,-,CAWSWTGTTQYF,TGTGCCTGGAGTTGGACAGGGACAACGCAGTATTTT
-,TRBJ1-1,TRBV30,once,CAWSVYELEAFF,TGTGCCTGGAGTGTATACGAGCTGGAAGCTTTCTTT
-,TRBJ1-6,TRBV5-1,-,CASSPQPDSPLHF,TGCGCCAGCAGCCCCCAACCTGATTCACCCCTCCACTTT